These 8 T cell receptor beta chains came from one sample sequenced in a study of CD8 T cells in Susac syndrome. RNA was extracted with the RNeasy kit, and a quantity of roughly 0.45 to 1 ug was reverse transcribed using random hexamers. TCRdb called the immunoSEQ multiplex PCR reads again in MiXCR, with one record for every CDR3 protein. The data contain some 180,000 distinct CDR3 sequences, 90% to 95% of them seen just once; the ten biggest clones take up approximately 0.09%. Sequenced sample: CD4+ T cells from PBMCs. The receptors were sampled from a human donor with Susac syndrome.

This sequence joins TRBV12-3 or TRBV12-4 and TRBJ1-2, with TRBD1 matching over 10 bases. This CDR3 region has 15 residues. V shed 5 bases and J 5 bases; nucleotides not matched to a gene: 8. CDR3: CASSPRDRGSYGYTF. In DNA, the CDR3 is TGTGCCAGCAGTCCCAGGGACAGGGGTTCTTATGGCTACACCTTC.

The chain links TRBV7-9 to TRBJ2-5; no firm D call. This CDR3 region has 11 residues. Trimming took 8 bases from V and 1 from J, leaving 5 bases between them. The V gene's germline CDR1 is SEHNR and CDR2 FQNEAQ (reference sequence). The CDR3 reads CASQPQETQYF. Written as DNA, the CDR3 is TGTGCCAGCCAACCCCAAGAGACCCAGTACTTC.

The gene calls are TRBV27 and TRBJ2-7; D call uncertain. The CDR3 spans 15 residues. The V gene lost 3 bases and the J gene lost 3 bases, with 15 bases spanning the gap. CDR1 and CDR2 from the germline V gene are MNHEY and SMNVEV (reference sequence). For the CDR3, the DNA is TGTGCCAGCAGTTTTCTAACCGGGCCGGTCTACGAGCAGTACTTC. Translated, it gives CASSFLTGPVYEQYF.

The chain is built from TRBV20-1 and TRBJ1-1, with a possible D match to TRBD1 (6 bases). V was pared by 0 bases and J by 5 bases, with 19 bases between. This CDR3 is 16 amino acids long. Germline lookup yields CDR1 DFQATT and CDR2 SNEGSKA (reference sequence). The CDR3 DNA follows: TGCAGTGCTAGAGATCAGGGGTCATATGCGGATACTGAAGCTTTCTTT. It specifies CSARDQGSYADTEAFF.

This chain joins TRBV18 and TRBJ2-3; 12 positions agree with TRBD2. CDR3 length: 15 residues. The junction had 3 bases not matched to a gene; V was cut back by 2 bases and J by 6 bases. CDR1 is KGHSH, CDR2 LQKENI, per germline. In DNA, the CDR3 is TGTGCCAGCTCACCAGAGACTAGCGGGAGCGATACGCAGTATTTT. This encodes CASSPETSGSDTQYF.

On this clonotype itself: Germline and junction disagree at one end, which may indicate a read error. This sequence joins TRBV7-7 and TRBJ1-1; D is unclear. Germline lookup yields CDR1 SSHAT and CDR2 FNYEAQ (reference sequence). The CDR3 is 13 amino acids. The CDR3 loop is CASSLKLGTEAFF. DNA for the CDR3: TGTGCTAGCAGCTTAAAGTTGGGCACTGAAGCTTTCTTT.

The chain recombines TRBV28 with TRBJ1-1; D ambiguous. The germline V and J ends were trimmed by 6 bases and 11 bases, with 16 bases remaining between them. Germline CDR1 reads MDHEN; CDR2 reads SYDVKM. This CDR3 is 12 amino acids long. The CDR3 DNA reads as TGTGCCAGCAGCCCCCCCAGCCGCCTTGCTTTCTTT. Its translation: CASSPPSRLAFF.

The count of this clonotype is one. This chain links TRBV3-1 with TRBJ2-3, with a tentative D call TRBD2 (5 bases). V lost 1 base and J lost 4, with 15 bases in between. CDR1 is LGHDT and CDR2 is YNNKEL in the germline V gene (reference sequence). CDR3 size: 16 residues. Written as DNA, the CDR3 is TGTGCCAGCAGCCAAGTCAGAGGGTCTATCGCAGATACGCAGTATTTT. Amino acids: CASSQVRGSIADTQYF.